This T cell receptor (beta chain) came from a study of cytomegalovirus exposure and HLA in healthy donors. Findings of the study overall: Reports indicated that the classifier achieved high specificity and sensitivity in diagnosing cytomegalovirus status. Specificity of three CMV-associated chains for CMV antigens was verified in vitro. HLA restriction was apparent for most CMV-associated TCR beta chains in a later analysis.

Of note for this clone: The antigen is undetermined.

The CDR3 length is 14 residues. Germline V gene data show CDR1 as SGHAT and CDR2 as FQNNGV. Trimming left V 4 bases short and J 5 bases short, with 14 bases between. Researchers ran the PCR with 60 Vbeta and 13 Jbeta primers. Libraries were prepared by immunoSEQ multiplex PCR; TCRdb keeps only in-frame clonotypes and omits some of them. The sample includes some 180,000 clones, about 90% seen only once; the top ten take 0.9% to 1.2%. The sample consisted of PBMCs. This sequence was found in a boy under 10 years old in good health and CMV-seronegative. The chain carries TRBV11-2 and TRBJ1-1, with TRBD1 as a possible D gene (5 bases). The CDR3 nucleotides read TGTGCCAGCAGCTCCGGGGGGGGGAGGACTGAAGCTTTCTTT. It is translated as CASSSGGGRTEAFF.